Shown below are 12 T cell receptor beta chains from a single sample sequenced in a study of cytomegalovirus exposure and HLA in healthy donors. PCR involved 60 Vbeta and 13 Jbeta primers. Repertoires were generated with immunoSEQ multiplex PCR, while TCRdb's copy carries only in-frame clones and drops some. Among 150,000 or so clones, approximately 80% were seen once, and the ten largest hold 5.6%. The sample taken for sequencing was PBMCs. All receptors derive from a woman between 40 and 55 years old in good health and CMV-seropositive.

This chain joins TRBV7-9 and TRBJ1-1; TRBD1 agrees at 7 bases. The ends lost 5 bases at V and 8 bases at J; junction bases unmatched: 5. The CDR3 contains 12 residues. Germline V gene sequence: CDR1 SEHNR, CDR2 FQNEAQ (reference sequence). The CDR3 reads CASSLTGPEAFF. For the CDR3, the DNA is TGTGCCAGCAGCCTGACAGGGCCAGAAGCTTTCTTT.

The chain links TRBV15 to TRBJ2-2; D perhaps matches TRBD2 (5 bases). CDR3 size: 14 residues. Germline V gives CDR1 LNHNV, CDR2 YYDKDF (reference sequence). Trimming removed 0 bases at V and 6 bases at J, with 8 bases between. The CDR3 protein is CATSRDSGSGELFF. CDR3 nucleotide sequence: TGTGCCACCAGCAGAGATTCGGGGTCCGGGGAGCTGTTTTTT.

The rearrangement links TRBV13 to TRBJ2-7; 8 bases fit TRBD1. This CDR3 contains 13 residues. Trimming cost V 6 bases and J 5 bases; bases outside gene matches: 6. Looked up from germline, CDR1 is PRHDT and CDR2 is FYEKMQ (reference sequence). The CDR3 protein is CASRADRGHEQYF. The CDR3 DNA reads TGTGCCAGCAGAGCTGACAGGGGCCACGAGCAGTACTTC.

This clone has more than one count but fewer than ten. The chain uses TRBV6-5 and TRBJ2-7; TRBD1 is a possible D gene (5 bases). CDR3 length equals 14 residues. V was pared by 6 bases and J by 7 bases, with 19 bases between. CDR1 is MNHEY and CDR2 is SVGAGI in the germline V gene. This CDR3 is CASSSDNKGWEQYF. The CDR3 DNA is TGTGCCAGCAGCAGCGACAACAAGGGGTGGGAGCAGTACTTC.

V and J are TRBV29-1 and TRBJ2-2; the match to TRBD2 covers 8 bases. V trimming: 6 bases; J trimming: 0 bases; junction bases outside the gene matches: 0. Germline V gene sequence: CDR1 SQVTM, CDR2 ANQGSEA. The CDR3 consists of 13 residues. CDR3 amino acids: CSVGLANTGELFF. The CDR3 DNA reads TGCAGCGTGGGACTAGCGAACACCGGGGAGCTGTTTTTT.

This clone was seen a handful of times. The V and J genes are TRBV5-4 and TRBJ2-1; 15 positions agree with TRBD2. The junction had 6 bases not matched to a gene; V was cut back by 4 bases and J by 4 bases. In germline, CDR1 is SGHNT, CDR2 YYREEE (reference sequence). The CDR3 sequence is 17 residues long. CDR3: CASSLPGTSGRYNEQFF. The CDR3 DNA sequence: TGTGCCAGCAGCCTTCCCGGGACTAGCGGGAGGTACAATGAGCAGTTCTTC. Supplemented by reference TRBV5-4 and TRBJ2-1, the full variable domain reads ETGVTQSPTHLIKTRGQQVTLRCSSQSGHNTVSWYQQALGQGPQFIFQYYREEENGRGNFPPRFSGLQFPNYSSELNVNALELDDSALYLCASSLPGTSGRYNEQFFGPGTRLTVL.

This clone was counted once. The V and J genes are TRBV18 and TRBJ2-7; 10 positions agree with TRBD2. The CDR3 covers 16 residues. V lost 2 bases and J lost 6; bases outside the gene matches: 10. Germline CDR1 and CDR2: KGHSH and LQKENI. The CDR3, as DNA: TGTGCCAGCTCACCATGGAGTCCTAGCGGGAGCTCCGAGCAGTACTTC. Residues: CASSPWSPSGSSEQYF.

This clone has just a few counts. This chain connects TRBV15 to TRBJ2-5; unclear D gene. The CDR3 extends over 12 amino acids. The V gene's germline CDR1 is LNHNV and CDR2 YYDKDF (reference sequence). The germline V and J ends were trimmed by 5 bases and 1 base, with 5 bases remaining between them. CDR3 amino acids: CATSGSQETQYF. The CDR3 DNA sequence: TGTGCCACCAGCGGCTCCCAAGAGACCCAGTACTTC.

This clone showed up just a few times. The V and J genes are TRBV10-2 and TRBJ2-7; weak D call: TRBD2 (5 bases). Germline CDR1 reads WSHSY; CDR2 reads SAAADI. This CDR3 has 11 amino acids. V lost 6 bases, J lost 5 bases, and 8 bases lay in between. CDR3 amino acids: CASRGDNEQYF. In DNA, the CDR3 is TGCGCCAGCAGGGGAGACAACGAGCAGTACTTC.

The J gene is TRBJ1-1, the V gene TRBV6-5; a possible D gene is TRBD1 (6 bases). In germline, CDR1 is MNHEY, CDR2 SVGAGI. This CDR3 spans 16 amino acids. V lost 2 bases to trimming and J lost 1 base, with 14 bases between them. DNA for the CDR3: TGTGCCAGCAGTTACCGTTTATTACAGGGGAACACTGAAGCTTTCTTT. It translates to CASSYRLLQGNTEAFF.

The chain recombines TRBV5-4 with TRBJ2-5; 15 bases line up with TRBD2. The V gene end was trimmed by 1 base and the J gene end by 5 bases; junction bases not matched to a gene: 3. This CDR3 has 16 residues. Germline CDR1 SGHNT, CDR2 YYREEE (reference sequence). CDR3 bases: TGTGCCAGCAGCTTGAGGACTAGCGGGAGGGGCGAGACCCAGTACTTC. Translating gives CASSLRTSGRGETQYF.

This chain connects TRBV4-1 to TRBJ2-7; D may be TRBD2 (5 bases). The V gene lost 2 bases and the J gene lost 6 bases, with 14 bases spanning the gap. The germline V gene has CDR1 MGHRA and CDR2 YSYEKL. This CDR3 region has 14 residues. The CDR3 DNA reads as TGCGCCAGCAGCCAACCCTCTCGGGGTCCCGAGCAGTACTTC. Amino acid sequence: CASSQPSRGPEQYF.